The rows below give T cell receptor beta chains drawn from one sample of a study of T cells after yellow fever vaccination. TCRdb passed the 5' RACE reads through MiXCR, listing each CDR3 protein once. The repertoire includes 310,000 or so distinct CDR3 sequences, about 6.9% of them detected once, and over 15% sits in the top ten. Sequencing used PBMCs, obtained around 45 days after the first yellow fever vaccination. Every receptor here comes from a man younger than 35 who received the YFV17D yellow fever vaccine. Each CDR3 is given with its conserved first and last residue. The order of the fields is J gene, clone size, D gene, V gene, CDR3 DNA, CDR3 protein. D genes are given only for firm matches. The size entry is marked missing in some rows and otherwise reads once, few, many or a size class.

J: TRBJ2-1; size: few; D: NA; V: TRBV7-2; DNA: TGTGCCAGCAGCTTAGGGGTGGCCTATGAGCAGTTCTTC; CDR3: CASSLGVAYEQFF
J: TRBJ2-5; size: NA; D: TRBD2; V: TRBV4-2; DNA: TGTGCCAGCAGCCAAGACCGGGAGGGGGGTGCAGAGACCCAGTACTTC; CDR3: CASSQDREGGAETQYF
J: TRBJ2-2; size: many; D: NA; V: TRBV7-6; DNA: TGTGCCAGCAGATCGGACAGGAACACCGGGGAGCTGTTTTTT; CDR3: CASRSDRNTGELFF
J: TRBJ2-2; size: few; D: NA; V: TRBV5-1; DNA: TGCGCCAGCGGTAAAGGGGCCGGGGAGCTGTTTTTT; CDR3: CASGKGAGELFF
J: TRBJ1-1; size: NA; D: NA; V: TRBV6-1; DNA: TGTGCCAGCAGACCCCACTTGAGCACTGAAGCTTTCTTT; CDR3: CASRPHLSTEAFF
J: TRBJ1-4; size: few; D: NA; V: TRBV20-1; DNA: TGCAGTGCTAGAGACGGGGTCGGTAATTGGGCTAATGAAAAACTGTTTTTT; CDR3: CSARDGVGNWANEKLFF
J: TRBJ2-7; size: few; D: TRBD1; V: TRBV30; DNA: TGTGCCTCGGGACAGGGGGACGAGCAGTACTTC; CDR3: CASGQGDEQYF
J: TRBJ2-3; size: NA; D: NA; V: TRBV11-2; DNA: TGTGCCAGCAGCGGGGGGGCCCGCTCAGGCACAGATACGCAGTATTTT; CDR3: CASSGGARSGTDTQYF
J: TRBJ2-2; size: NA; D: NA; V: TRBV7-9; DNA: TGTGCCAGCACGGACGGGCCCTCCGGGACCGGGGAGCTGTTTTTT; CDR3: CASTDGPSGTGELFF
J: TRBJ2-2; size: few; D: NA; V: TRBV7-2; DNA: TGTGCCAGCAGCTCTACAGGGTCCGGGGAGCTGTTTTTT; CDR3: CASSSTGSGELFF
J: TRBJ1-1; size: few; D: NA; V: TRBV14; DNA: TGTGCCAGCAGCCCGAGGACAGAGAACACTGAAGCTTTCTTT; CDR3: CASSPRTENTEAFF
J: TRBJ2-3; size: NA; D: NA; V: TRBV7-2; DNA: TGTGCCAGCAGCCTGTCAGTGTTTGATACGCAGTATTTT; CDR3: CASSLSVFDTQYF
J: TRBJ2-5; size: NA; D: TRBD1; V: TRBV27; DNA: TGTGCCAGCAGTGTCCGGGACAGGGCTCAAGAGACCCAGTACTTC; CDR3: CASSVRDRAQETQYF
J: TRBJ2-6; size: NA; D: NA; V: TRBV7-6; DNA: TGTGCCAGCAGCTTATTTGGGGACTCTGGGGCCAACGTCCTGACTTTC; CDR3: CASSLFGDSGANVLTF
J: TRBJ1-2; size: few; D: NA; V: TRBV21-1; DNA: TGTGCCAGCAGCTCCTTATTCCGGGACAGGAAATCCTATGGCTACACCTTC; CDR3: CASSSLFRDRKSYGYTF
J: TRBJ1-4; size: many; D: NA; V: TRBV5-6; DNA: TGTGCCAGCAGCTCGCGCAAGTCGGGGCCTTCTAATGAAAAACTGTTTTTT; CDR3: CASSSRKSGPSNEKLFF
J: TRBJ1-5; size: NA; D: NA; V: TRBV18; DNA: TGTGCCAGCTCACTCCCTCCGCCCGGTGTAGTCCAGCATTTT; CDR3: CASSLPPPGVVQHF
J: TRBJ1-1; size: few; D: NA; V: TRBV27; DNA: TGTGCCAGCAGCCATCGGGGGCGCGAAGCTTTCTTT; CDR3: CASSHRGREAFF
J: TRBJ2-3; size: NA; D: TRBD1; V: TRBV24-1; DNA: TGTGCCACCAGTGACCTAGCGACAGGGGTCATTTATACAGATACGCAGTATTTT; CDR3: CATSDLATGVIYTDTQYF
J: TRBJ2-1; size: few; D: NA; V: TRBV7-3; DNA: TGTGCCAGTGGTGGGGGAAGGAGTGAGCAGTTCTTC; CDR3: CASGGGRSEQFF
J: TRBJ1-2; size: many; D: NA; V: TRBV4-2; DNA: TGTGCCAGCAGCCAAGAAACAACAGGGTATAAAGACTATGGCTACACCTTC; CDR3: CASSQETTGYKDYGYTF
J: TRBJ2-2; size: many; D: NA; V: TRBV6-4; DNA: TGTGCCAGCAGTGAGACTAGCACCGGGGAGCTGTTTTTT; CDR3: CASSETSTGELFF
J: TRBJ2-5; size: NA; D: TRBD1; V: TRBV20-1; DNA: TGCAGTGCTAGAGATTTTACAGGGGGTTTAGAGACCCAGTACTTC; CDR3: CSARDFTGGLETQYF
J: TRBJ2-5; size: many; D: TRBD1; V: TRBV6-6; DNA: TGTGCCAGCGGCAACAGGGGGCCGTCTTTTTCCCAAGAGACCCAGTACTTC; CDR3: CASGNRGPSFSQETQYF
J: TRBJ1-4; size: many; D: NA; V: TRBV12-3/TRBV12-4; DNA: TGTGCCAGCAGTTTTCGGGGGCAAAGGGAAAAACTGTTTTTT; CDR3: CASSFRGQREKLFF
J: TRBJ2-5; size: many; D: NA; V: TRBV12-3/TRBV12-4; DNA: TGTGCCAGCAGTTCCCCTATGGAGACCCAGTACTTC; CDR3: CASSSPMETQYF
J: TRBJ1-2; size: few; D: TRBD1; V: TRBV5-4; DNA: TGTGCCAGCAGCCCCGGGACAGGGGGCGATAATGGCTACACCTTC; CDR3: CASSPGTGGDNGYTF
J: TRBJ1-1; size: many; D: NA; V: TRBV7-2; DNA: TGTGCCAGCAGCTTAGCGTGGGAGACTGAAGCTTTCTTT; CDR3: CASSLAWETEAFF
J: TRBJ1-1; size: few; D: NA; V: TRBV7-2; DNA: TGTGCCAGCAGCTTAACAGGTCCCGACACTGAAGCTTTCTTT; CDR3: CASSLTGPDTEAFF
J: TRBJ2-7; size: few; D: NA; V: TRBV20-1; DNA: TGCAGTGCTAGAGATGACGCCTACGAGCAGTACTTC; CDR3: CSARDDAYEQYF
J: TRBJ2-2; size: few; D: NA; V: TRBV6-5; DNA: TGTGCCAGCAGTTATGTGGACGGGGCCGGGGAGCTGTTTTTT; CDR3: CASSYVDGAGELFF
J: TRBJ2-1; size: many; D: NA; V: TRBV5-1; DNA: TGCGCCAGCAGCTCAAGCAGCAATGAGCAGTTCTTC; CDR3: CASSSSSNEQFF
J: TRBJ2-1; size: NA; D: TRBD2; V: TRBV6-5; DNA: TGTGCCAGCAGTTACACCAGCGGGGGGGCCGAAGATGAGCAGTTCTTC; CDR3: CASSYTSGGAEDEQFF
J: TRBJ2-1; size: few; D: TRBD2; V: TRBV29-1; DNA: TGCAGCGTTGACTCGCGGGGGGGCAACGAGCAGTTCTTC; CDR3: CSVDSRGGNEQFF
J: TRBJ1-5; size: NA; D: TRBD1; V: TRBV6-1; DNA: TGTGCCAGCAGGCCCAGGGACAGGGGGACGCCCCAGCATTTT; CDR3: CASRPRDRGTPQHF
J: TRBJ2-5; size: few; D: TRBD1; V: TRBV6-5; DNA: TGTGCCAGCAGTTACTCGAAGTTAGGGACAGGGGCCTCCCAAGAGACCCAGTACTTC; CDR3: CASSYSKLGTGASQETQYF
J: TRBJ1-5; size: many; D: NA; V: TRBV2; DNA: TGTGCCAGCAGTGAACGTGGCCTTAGCAATCAGCCCCAGCATTTT; CDR3: CASSERGLSNQPQHF
J: TRBJ2-5; size: NA; D: TRBD2; V: TRBV20-1; DNA: TGCAGTGCTAGGCTAGCGGGTTTATCAGAGACCCAGTACTTC; CDR3: CSARLAGLSETQYF
J: TRBJ2-3; size: few; D: NA; V: TRBV30; DNA: TGTGCCTGGATCACCCGGGACCGGGCGAGCACAGATACGCAGTATTTT; CDR3: CAWITRDRASTDTQYF
J: TRBJ2-3; size: NA; D: TRBD1; V: TRBV7-9; DNA: TGTGCCAGCAGCCCGACGACAGGGGGCCCAGATACGCAGTATTTT; CDR3: CASSPTTGGPDTQYF
J: TRBJ2-1; size: many; D: TRBD2; V: TRBV6-1; DNA: TGTGCCAGCAGTATGAGCGGGGGGCCCGGTGAGCAGTTCTTC; CDR3: CASSMSGGPGEQFF
J: TRBJ1-3; size: few; D: NA; V: TRBV20-1; DNA: TGCAGTGCCCGGGACCTCAACTCTGGAAACACCATATATTTT; CDR3: CSARDLNSGNTIYF
J: TRBJ1-1; size: many; D: NA; V: TRBV20-1; DNA: TGCAGTGCTGGGGCAGGGATGGTGAATGAAGCTTTCTTT; CDR3: CSAGAGMVNEAFF
J: TRBJ2-3; size: many; D: NA; V: TRBV7-8; DNA: TGTGCCAGCAGCCCGCTCCCGGGACCCGACTCCACAGATACGCAGTATTTT; CDR3: CASSPLPGPDSTDTQYF
J: TRBJ2-7; size: few; D: NA; V: TRBV18; DNA: TGTGCCAGCTCACCGGGGAGTGCGGGGGCCCGCCGCTACGAGCAGTACTTC; CDR3: CASSPGSAGARRYEQYF
J: TRBJ1-6; size: few; D: TRBD1; V: TRBV5-6; DNA: TGTGCCAGCGGGGACAGGGGGCGCATCTATACGCGGTATTCACCCCTCCACTTT; CDR3: CASGDRGRIYTRYSPLHF
J: TRBJ1-1; size: NA; D: TRBD1; V: TRBV10-3; DNA: TGTGCCATCAGTGAGACAGGGGCAGGGACTGAAGCTTTCTTT; CDR3: CAISETGAGTEAFF
J: TRBJ2-2; size: NA; D: TRBD2; V: TRBV7-9; DNA: TGTGCCAGAGGCCCCTTAGCGGGGGCTAACACCGGGGAGCTGTTTTTT; CDR3: CARGPLAGANTGELFF
J: TRBJ1-1; size: NA; D: NA; V: TRBV5-1; DNA: TGCGCCAGCAGCTGGGGAGGGCCCAACACTGAAGCTTTCTTT; CDR3: CASSWGGPNTEAFF
J: TRBJ2-7; size: many; D: NA; V: TRBV6-5; DNA: TGTGCCAGCAGCCATAAACCCTACGAGCAGTACTTC; CDR3: CASSHKPYEQYF
J: TRBJ2-3; size: NA; D: NA; V: TRBV12-3/TRBV12-4; DNA: TGTGCCAGCAGTTTCTCGGCGAGCCTGGATACGCAGTATTTT; CDR3: CASSFSASLDTQYF
J: TRBJ1-1; size: NA; D: NA; V: TRBV12-3/TRBV12-4; DNA: TGTGCCAGCAGTTTACGAGGGGCGGAATCTGAAGCTTTCTTT; CDR3: CASSLRGAESEAFF
J: TRBJ1-2; size: many; D: NA; V: TRBV6-1; DNA: TGTGCCAGCAGCCGGGACATATCTATCCCCCCTCGCACCTTC; CDR3: CASSRDISIPPRTF
J: TRBJ2-7; size: few; D: NA; V: TRBV7-2; DNA: TGTGCCAGCAGCTTAGCGGACGGCTACGAGCAGTACTTC; CDR3: CASSLADGYEQYF
J: TRBJ2-1; size: NA; D: NA; V: TRBV6-5; DNA: TGTGCCAGCAGTTATGGGGTAGGAACCTACAATGAGCAGTTCTTC; CDR3: CASSYGVGTYNEQFF
J: TRBJ1-2; size: NA; D: NA; V: TRBV20-1; DNA: TGCAGTGCTAGAGTCGACGGTCCCTATGGCTACACCTTC; CDR3: CSARVDGPYGYTF
J: TRBJ2-3; size: NA; D: NA; V: TRBV25-1; DNA: TGTGCCAGCAGTGATTCTCCGATCCTCACGCAGTATTTT; CDR3: CASSDSPILTQYF